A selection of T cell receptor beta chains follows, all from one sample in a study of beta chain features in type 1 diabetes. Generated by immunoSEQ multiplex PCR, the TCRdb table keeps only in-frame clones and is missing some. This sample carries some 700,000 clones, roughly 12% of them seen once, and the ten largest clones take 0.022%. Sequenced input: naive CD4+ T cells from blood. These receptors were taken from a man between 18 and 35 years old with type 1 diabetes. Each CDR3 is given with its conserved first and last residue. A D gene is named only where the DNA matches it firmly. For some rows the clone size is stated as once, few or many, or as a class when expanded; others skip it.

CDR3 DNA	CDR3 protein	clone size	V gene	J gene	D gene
TGTGCCACCCTTTCGACAGGTTTTGACACTGAAGCTTTCTTT	CATLSTGFDTEAFF	.	TRBV2	TRBJ1-1	.
TGTGCCAGCAGTTCTGGACAGGGAAACACCATATATTTT	CASSSGQGNTIYF	.	TRBV6-5	TRBJ1-3	.
TGTGCCAGTAGTCCCGACAGGCCGGTATATGGCTACACCTTC	CASSPDRPVYGYTF	few	TRBV19	TRBJ1-2	.
TGTGCCAGCAGCTTGGTGGACAGGATGAACACTGAAGCTTTCTTT	CASSLVDRMNTEAFF	few	TRBV5-6	TRBJ1-1	TRBD1
TGTGCCAGCAGCTCCTCCCTCGGGGGAGGGGAGACCCAGTACTTC	CASSSSLGGGETQYF	few	TRBV7-2	TRBJ2-5	TRBD2
TGTGCCAGCTCAGTCGCGACAGTCATGAACACTGAAGCTTTCTTT	CASSVATVMNTEAFF	few	TRBV18	TRBJ1-1	.
TGTGCCAGCAGCTTGGATCAGCCCCAGCATTTT	CASSLDQPQHF	few	TRBV7-9	TRBJ1-5	.
TGTGCCAGCTCACCATTTGGAACCTCCTACGAGCAGTACTTC	CASSPFGTSYEQYF	.	TRBV18	TRBJ2-7	.
TGCGCCAGCAGCCTTTATGGACAGGGAGCAACCTACGAGCAGTACTTC	CASSLYGQGATYEQYF	.	TRBV4-1	TRBJ2-7	TRBD1
TGTGCCAGCAGGCGTACAGGGGAAGAGACCCAGTACTTC	CASRRTGEETQYF	few	TRBV7-2	TRBJ2-5	TRBD1
TGTGCCAGCAGTGAACTCCCAGGCCCGTACGAGCAGTACTTC	CASSELPGPYEQYF	.	TRBV6-1	TRBJ2-7	.
TGTGCCAGCAGCCTCAGCGGGGGCCAAGAGACCCAGTACTTC	CASSLSGGQETQYF	.	TRBV6-6	TRBJ2-5	TRBD2
TGTGCCAGCAGTCCACAGGGGTCCACTGAAGCTTTCTTT	CASSPQGSTEAFF	few	TRBV2	TRBJ1-1	TRBD1
TGTGCCAGCAGCCCCGGTAATTCACCCCTCCACTTT	CASSPGNSPLHF	few	TRBV6-5	TRBJ1-6	.
TGTGCCTCACGTCTAGCGGCCACAGATACGCAGTATTTT	CASRLAATDTQYF	.	TRBV7-9	TRBJ2-3	TRBD2
TGTGCCTGGAGTGTAGTACAGCAAGAGACCCAGTACTTC	CAWSVVQQETQYF	.	TRBV30	TRBJ2-5	.
TGTGCCAGCAGTTACAGACAGATAACCTACAATGAGCAGTTCTTC	CASSYRQITYNEQFF	few	TRBV6-5	TRBJ2-1	.
TGTGCCACCACGACAGGGCTGAACACCGGGGAGCTGTTTTTT	CATTTGLNTGELFF	few	TRBV7-9	TRBJ2-2	TRBD1
TGTGCCAGCAGTGGGCCCTTTCTAGGAAATGAGCAGTTCTTC	CASSGPFLGNEQFF	few	TRBV2	TRBJ2-1	.
TGTGCCAGCAGCTTAGACAGGGCTCAAGAGACCCAGTACTTC	CASSLDRAQETQYF	few	TRBV7-2	TRBJ2-5	.
TGTGCCAGCAGTTTTTCCCTTGGGGGTTATGGCTACACCTTC	CASSFSLGGYGYTF	few	TRBV6-5	TRBJ1-2	.
TGTGCCAGCAGTTACGTTTCAGATACGCAGTATTTT	CASSYVSDTQYF	few	TRBV6-6	TRBJ2-3	.
TGCAGCGTTGAAGCCGGGCCCACCGAGCAGTACTTC	CSVEAGPTEQYF	.	TRBV29-1	TRBJ2-7	.
TGTGCCAGCAGCCTCCATGGGACAGAATATGGCTACACCTTC	CASSLHGTEYGYTF	few	TRBV28	TRBJ1-2	TRBD1
TGTGCCATCAGTGAGAGGGCGGCGAACACTGAAGCTTTCTTT	CAISERAANTEAFF	.	TRBV10-3	TRBJ1-1	.
TGCGCCAGCAGTTTTGGGGGGGACCCAATCTATGGCTACACCTTC	CASSFGGDPIYGYTF	.	TRBV5-1	TRBJ1-2	.
TGTGCCAGTAGTATTAAGGTTGGCGAGCAGTACTTC	CASSIKVGEQYF	few	TRBV19	TRBJ2-7	.
TGTGCCAGCTCACCCCCGACGTTGGTGGGCACAGATACGCAGTATTTT	CASSPPTLVGTDTQYF	.	TRBV18	TRBJ2-3	.
TGTGCCAGCTCACCCCGTCCGGGGGGGCACCAAGAGACCCAGTACTTC	CASSPRPGGHQETQYF	few	TRBV18	TRBJ2-5	TRBD2
TGTGCCAGCAGATCCCGGGACAGGGACACCGGGGAGCTGTTTTTT	CASRSRDRDTGELFF	.	TRBV7-9	TRBJ2-2	TRBD1
TGTGCCAGCAGTGTCTCCCTGCCAGGGACCCAGTACTTC	CASSVSLPGTQYF	few	TRBV2	TRBJ2-5	.
TGTGCCAGCAGCTTGGATCTAGGGGAAGGGACCCAGTACTTC	CASSLDLGEGTQYF	few	TRBV5-4	TRBJ2-5	.
TGTGCCAGCAGTTACTCGGTACTAGCGGGGGGATACGAGCAGTACTTC	CASSYSVLAGGYEQYF	few	TRBV6-5	TRBJ2-7	TRBD2